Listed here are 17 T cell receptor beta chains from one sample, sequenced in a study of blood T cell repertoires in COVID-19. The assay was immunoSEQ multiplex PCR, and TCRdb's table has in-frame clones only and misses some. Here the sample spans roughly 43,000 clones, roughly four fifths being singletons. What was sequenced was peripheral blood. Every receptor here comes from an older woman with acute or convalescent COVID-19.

CDR3: CSAAGRRTGELFF. CDR3 in DNA: TGCAGCGCTGCGGGACGGCGAACCGGGGAGCTGTTTTTT. The V gene is TRBV29-1, the J gene TRBJ2-2; the D gene is possibly TRBD2 (6 bases). V dropped 7 bases and J dropped 5 bases, with 14 bases sitting between them. The germline gives CDR1 SQVTM, CDR2 ANQGSEA. The CDR3 length is 13 residues.

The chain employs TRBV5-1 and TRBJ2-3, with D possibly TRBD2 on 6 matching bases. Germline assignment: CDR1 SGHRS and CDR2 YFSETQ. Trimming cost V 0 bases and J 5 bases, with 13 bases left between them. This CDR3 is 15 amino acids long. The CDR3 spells CASSLALGEVDTQYF. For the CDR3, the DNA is TGCGCCAGCAGCTTGGCTTTAGGGGAGGTAGATACGCAGTATTTT.

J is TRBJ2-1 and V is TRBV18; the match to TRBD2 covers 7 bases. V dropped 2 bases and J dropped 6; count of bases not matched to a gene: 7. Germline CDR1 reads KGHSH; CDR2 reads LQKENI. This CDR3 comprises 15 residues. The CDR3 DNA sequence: TGTGCCAGCTCACCATCAGCGGGACGCGCCAATGAGCAGTTCTTC. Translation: CASSPSAGRANEQFF.

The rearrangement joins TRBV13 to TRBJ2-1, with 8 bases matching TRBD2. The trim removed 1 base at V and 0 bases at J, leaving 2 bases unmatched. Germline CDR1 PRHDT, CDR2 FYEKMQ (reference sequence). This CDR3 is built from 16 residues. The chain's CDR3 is CASSLVGGDSYNEQFF. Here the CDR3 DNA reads TGTGCCAGCAGCTTAGTCGGGGGGGACTCCTACAATGAGCAGTTCTTC.

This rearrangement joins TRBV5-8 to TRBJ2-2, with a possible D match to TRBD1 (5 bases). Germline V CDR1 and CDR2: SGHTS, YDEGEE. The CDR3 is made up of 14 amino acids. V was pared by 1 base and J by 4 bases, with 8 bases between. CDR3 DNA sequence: TGTGCCAGCAGCTTGTTCACAGGCACCGGGGAGCTGTTTTTT. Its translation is CASSLFTGTGELFF.

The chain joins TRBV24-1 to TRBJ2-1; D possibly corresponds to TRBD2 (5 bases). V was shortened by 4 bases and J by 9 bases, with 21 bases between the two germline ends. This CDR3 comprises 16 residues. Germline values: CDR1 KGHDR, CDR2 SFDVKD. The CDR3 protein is CATSDPSASGSREQFF. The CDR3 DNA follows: TGTGCCACCAGTGACCCCAGCGCCTCGGGGAGCCGTGAGCAGTTCTTC.

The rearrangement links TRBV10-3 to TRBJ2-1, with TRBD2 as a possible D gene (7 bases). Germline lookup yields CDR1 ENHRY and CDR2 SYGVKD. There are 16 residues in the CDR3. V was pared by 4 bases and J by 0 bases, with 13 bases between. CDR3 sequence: CAISGGGLSSYNEQFF. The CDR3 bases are TGTGCCATCAGTGGGGGGGGCTTAAGCTCCTACAATGAGCAGTTCTTC.

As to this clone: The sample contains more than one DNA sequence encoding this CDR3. CDR3 protein: CASSLIGGTDTQYF. CDR3 DNA sequence: TGTGCCAGCAGCTTAATTGGAGGCACAGATACGCAGTATTTT. This chain links TRBV7-3 with TRBJ2-3, with no clear D. Germline V CDR1 and CDR2: SGHTA, FQGTGA. With 1 base removed from V and 1 base from J, the gap between germline ends came to 6 bases. The CDR3 runs 14 residues.

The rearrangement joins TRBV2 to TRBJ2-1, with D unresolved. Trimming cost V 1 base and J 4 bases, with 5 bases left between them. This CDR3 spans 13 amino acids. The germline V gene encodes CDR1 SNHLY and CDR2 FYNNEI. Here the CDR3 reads CASSEESYNEQFF. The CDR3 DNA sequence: TGTGCCAGCAGTGAAGAGAGTTACAATGAGCAGTTCTTC.

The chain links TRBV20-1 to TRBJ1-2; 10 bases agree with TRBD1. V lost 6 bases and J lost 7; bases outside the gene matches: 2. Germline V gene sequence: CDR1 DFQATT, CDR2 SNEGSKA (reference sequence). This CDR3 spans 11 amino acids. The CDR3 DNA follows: TGCAGTGCCCGACAGGGGGCTGGCTACACCTTC. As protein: CSARQGAGYTF.

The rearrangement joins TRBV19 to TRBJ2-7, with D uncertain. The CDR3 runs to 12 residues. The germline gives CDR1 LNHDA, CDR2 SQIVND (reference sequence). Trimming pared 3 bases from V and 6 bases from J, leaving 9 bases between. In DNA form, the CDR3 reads TGTGCCAGTAGTATCCGAACGGGCGAGCAGTACTTC. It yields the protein CASSIRTGEQYF.

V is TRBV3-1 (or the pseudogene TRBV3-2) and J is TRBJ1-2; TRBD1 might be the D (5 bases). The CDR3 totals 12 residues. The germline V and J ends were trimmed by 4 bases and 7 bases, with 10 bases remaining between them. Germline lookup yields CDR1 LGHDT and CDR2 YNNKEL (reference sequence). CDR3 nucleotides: TGTGCCAGCAGCCGTAGGGGTTGTGGCTACACCTTC. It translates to CASSRRGCGYTF.

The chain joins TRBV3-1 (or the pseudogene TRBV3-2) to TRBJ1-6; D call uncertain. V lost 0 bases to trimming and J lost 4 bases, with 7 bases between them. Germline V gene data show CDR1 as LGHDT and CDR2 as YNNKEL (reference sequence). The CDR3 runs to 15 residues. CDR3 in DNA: TGTGCCAGCAGCCAAGATAGCGATTATAATTCACCCCTCCACTTT. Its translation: CASSQDSDYNSPLHF.

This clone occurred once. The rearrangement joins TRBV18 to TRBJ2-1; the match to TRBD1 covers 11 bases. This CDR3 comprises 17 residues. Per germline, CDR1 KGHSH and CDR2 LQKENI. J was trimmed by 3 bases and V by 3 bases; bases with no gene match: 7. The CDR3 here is CASSPLGQGVFYNEQFF. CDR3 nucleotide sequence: TGTGCCAGCTCACCCCTGGGACAGGGGGTTTTCTACAATGAGCAGTTCTTC.

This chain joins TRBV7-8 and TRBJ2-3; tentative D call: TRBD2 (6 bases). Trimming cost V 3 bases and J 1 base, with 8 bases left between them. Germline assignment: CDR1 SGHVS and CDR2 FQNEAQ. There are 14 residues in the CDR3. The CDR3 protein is CASSFLARTDTQYF. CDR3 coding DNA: TGTGCCAGCAGCTTTCTAGCGCGCACAGATACGCAGTATTTT.

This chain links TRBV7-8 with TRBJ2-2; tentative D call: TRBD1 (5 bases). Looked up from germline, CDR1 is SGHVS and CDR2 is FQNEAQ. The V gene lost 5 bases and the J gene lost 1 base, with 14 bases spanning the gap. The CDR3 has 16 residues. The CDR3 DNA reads TGTGCCAGCAGCCCCGGCGCAGGGTTGAACACCGGGGAGCTGTTTTTT. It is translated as CASSPGAGLNTGELFF.

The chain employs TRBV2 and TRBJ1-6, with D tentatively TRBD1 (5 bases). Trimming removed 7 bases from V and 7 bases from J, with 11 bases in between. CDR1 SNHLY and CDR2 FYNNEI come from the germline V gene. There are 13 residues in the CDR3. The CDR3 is CASTSGGNSPLHF. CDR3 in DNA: TGTGCCAGCACCTCCGGGGGGAATTCACCCCTCCACTTT.